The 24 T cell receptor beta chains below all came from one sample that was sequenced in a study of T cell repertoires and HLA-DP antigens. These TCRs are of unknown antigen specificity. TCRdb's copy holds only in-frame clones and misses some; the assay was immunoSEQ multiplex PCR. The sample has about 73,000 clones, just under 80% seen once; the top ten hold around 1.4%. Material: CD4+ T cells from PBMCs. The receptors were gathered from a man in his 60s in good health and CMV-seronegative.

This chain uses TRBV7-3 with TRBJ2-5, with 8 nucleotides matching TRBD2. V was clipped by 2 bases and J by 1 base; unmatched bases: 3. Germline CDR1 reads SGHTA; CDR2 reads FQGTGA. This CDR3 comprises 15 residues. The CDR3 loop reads CASSLLGLGQETQYF. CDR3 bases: TGTGCCAGCAGCTTATTGGGACTAGGCCAAGAGACCCAGTACTTC. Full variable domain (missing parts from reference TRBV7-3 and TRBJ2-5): GAGVSQTPSNKVTEKGKYVELRCDPISGHTALYWYRQSLGQGPEFLIYFQGTGAADDSGLPNDRFFAVRPEGSVSTLKIQRTERGDSAVYLCASSLLGLGQETQYFGPGTRLLVL.

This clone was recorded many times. This CDR3 reads CASSPQVGLNGYTF. CDR3 bases: TGTGCCAGCAGCCCACAGGTGGGGTTGAATGGCTACACCTTC. The V gene is TRBV9, the J gene TRBJ1-2; D is perhaps TRBD1 (5 bases). The germline V and J ends were trimmed by 4 bases and 6 bases, with 16 bases remaining between them. The CDR3 totals 14 residues. Per germline, CDR1 SGDLS and CDR2 YYNGEE.

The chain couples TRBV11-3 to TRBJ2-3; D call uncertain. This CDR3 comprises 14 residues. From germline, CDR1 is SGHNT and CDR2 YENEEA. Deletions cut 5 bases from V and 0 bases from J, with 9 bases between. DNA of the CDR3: TGTGCCAGCAGCCAAACCGCTAGCACAGATACGCAGTATTTT. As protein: CASSQTASTDTQYF.

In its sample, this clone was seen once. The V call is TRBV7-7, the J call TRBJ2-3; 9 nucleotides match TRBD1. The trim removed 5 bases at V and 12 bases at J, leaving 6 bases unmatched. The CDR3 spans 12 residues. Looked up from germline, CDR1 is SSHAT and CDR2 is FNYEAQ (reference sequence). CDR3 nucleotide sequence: TGTGCCAGCAGCACAGGGACAGGGATTCAGTATTTT. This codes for CASSTGTGIQYF.

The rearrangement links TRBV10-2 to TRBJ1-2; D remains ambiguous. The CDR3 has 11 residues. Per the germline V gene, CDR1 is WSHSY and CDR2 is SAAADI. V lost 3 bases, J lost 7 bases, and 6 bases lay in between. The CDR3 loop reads CASSEGFGYTF. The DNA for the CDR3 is TGCGCCAGCAGTGAAGGGTTTGGCTACACCTTC.

CDR3 amino acids: CASSPRPGNYGYTF. In DNA form, the CDR3 reads TGTGCCAGCAGCCCCCGTCCGGGGAACTATGGCTACACCTTC. The rearrangement uses TRBV6-4 and TRBJ1-2; D not certain. The CDR3 extends over 14 amino acids. Trimming shortened V by 6 bases and J by 2 bases, and 13 bases separated the two germline ends. Germline CDR1 reads MRHNA; CDR2 reads SNTAGT.

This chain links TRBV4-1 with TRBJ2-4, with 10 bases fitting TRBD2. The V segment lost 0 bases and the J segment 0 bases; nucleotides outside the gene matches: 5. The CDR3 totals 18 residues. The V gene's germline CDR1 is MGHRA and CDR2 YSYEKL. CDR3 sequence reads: CASSQEPGTSVAKNIQYF. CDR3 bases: TGCGCCAGCAGCCAAGAGCCCGGGACTAGCGTAGCCAAAAACATTCAGTACTTC.

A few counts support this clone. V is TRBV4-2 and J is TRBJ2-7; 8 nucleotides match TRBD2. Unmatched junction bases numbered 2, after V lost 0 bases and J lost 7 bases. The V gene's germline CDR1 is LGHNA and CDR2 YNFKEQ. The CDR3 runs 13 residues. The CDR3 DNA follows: TGTGCCAGCAGCCAAGACGGCGGGAGGGAGCAGTACGTC. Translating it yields CASSQDGGREQYV.

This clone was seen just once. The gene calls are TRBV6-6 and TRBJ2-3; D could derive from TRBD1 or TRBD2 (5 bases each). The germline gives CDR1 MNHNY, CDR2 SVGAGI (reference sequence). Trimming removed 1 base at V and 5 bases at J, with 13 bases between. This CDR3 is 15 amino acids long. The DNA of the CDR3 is TGTGCCAGCAGTTACTTTGGGGGAATGGTAGATACGCAGTATTTT. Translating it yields CASSYFGGMVDTQYF.

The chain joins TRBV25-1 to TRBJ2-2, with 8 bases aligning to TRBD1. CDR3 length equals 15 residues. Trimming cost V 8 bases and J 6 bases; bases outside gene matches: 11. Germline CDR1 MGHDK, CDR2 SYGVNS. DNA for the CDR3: TGTGCCAGCGGAGGGTGGCAGGGGGCCCCCGGGGAGCTGTTTTTT. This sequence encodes CASGGWQGAPGELFF.

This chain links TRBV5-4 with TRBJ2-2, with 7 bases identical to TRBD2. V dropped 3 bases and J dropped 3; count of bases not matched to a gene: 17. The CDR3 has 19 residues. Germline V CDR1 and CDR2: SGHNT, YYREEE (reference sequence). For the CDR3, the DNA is TGTGCCAGCAGCTGGGGCCCCACACCGGGACTAACCTACACCGGGGAGCTGTTTTTT. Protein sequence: CASSWGPTPGLTYTGELFF.

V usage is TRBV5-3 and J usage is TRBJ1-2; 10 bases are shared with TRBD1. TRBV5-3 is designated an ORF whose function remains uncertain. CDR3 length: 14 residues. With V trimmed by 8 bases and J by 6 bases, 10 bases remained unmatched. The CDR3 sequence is CASSLDRGQDGYTF. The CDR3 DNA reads TGTGCCAGCAGCCTAGACAGGGGGCAGGATGGCTACACCTTC.

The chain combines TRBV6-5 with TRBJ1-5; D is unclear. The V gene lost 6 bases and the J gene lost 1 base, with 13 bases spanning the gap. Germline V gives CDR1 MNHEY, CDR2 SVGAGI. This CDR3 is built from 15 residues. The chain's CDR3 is CASRKTIRSNQPQHF. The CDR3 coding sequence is TGTGCCAGCAGAAAGACCATCCGGAGCAATCAGCCCCAGCATTTT.

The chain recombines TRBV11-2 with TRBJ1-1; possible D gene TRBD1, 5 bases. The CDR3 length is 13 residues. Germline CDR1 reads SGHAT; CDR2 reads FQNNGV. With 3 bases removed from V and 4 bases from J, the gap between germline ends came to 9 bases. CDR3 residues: CASSFNGGTEAFF. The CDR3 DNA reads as TGTGCCAGCAGCTTCAATGGGGGCACTGAAGCTTTCTTT.

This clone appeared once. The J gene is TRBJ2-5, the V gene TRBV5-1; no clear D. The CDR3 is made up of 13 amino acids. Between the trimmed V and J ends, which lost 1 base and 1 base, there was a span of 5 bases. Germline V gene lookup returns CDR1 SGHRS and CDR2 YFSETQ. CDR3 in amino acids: CASSLWLQETQYF. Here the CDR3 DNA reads TGCGCCAGCAGCTTGTGGCTCCAAGAGACCCAGTACTTC.

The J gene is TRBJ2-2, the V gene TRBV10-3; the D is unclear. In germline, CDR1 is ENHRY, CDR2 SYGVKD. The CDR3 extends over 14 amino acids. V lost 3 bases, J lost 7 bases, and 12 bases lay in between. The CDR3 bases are TGTGCCATCAGTGAAACAGTAGAGAGCGGGGAGCTGTTTTTT. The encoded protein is CAISETVESGELFF.

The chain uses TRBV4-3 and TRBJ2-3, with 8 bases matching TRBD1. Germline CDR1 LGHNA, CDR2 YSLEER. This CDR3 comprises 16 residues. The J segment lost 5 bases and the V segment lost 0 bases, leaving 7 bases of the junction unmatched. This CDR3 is CASSQDSGGNKDTQYF. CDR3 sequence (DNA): TGCGCCAGCAGCCAAGATTCAGGGGGCAATAAAGATACGCAGTATTTT.

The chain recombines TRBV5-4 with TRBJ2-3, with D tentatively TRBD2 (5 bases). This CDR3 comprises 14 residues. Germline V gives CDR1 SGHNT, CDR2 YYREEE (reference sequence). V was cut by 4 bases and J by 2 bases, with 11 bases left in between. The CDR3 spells CASSPDSFTDTQYF. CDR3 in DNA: TGTGCCAGCAGCCCGGACTCGTTCACAGATACGCAGTATTTT.

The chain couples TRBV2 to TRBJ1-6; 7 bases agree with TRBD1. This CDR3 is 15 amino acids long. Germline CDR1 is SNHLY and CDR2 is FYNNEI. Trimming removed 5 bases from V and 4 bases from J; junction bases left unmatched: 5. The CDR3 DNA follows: TGTGCCAGCAGTCCAGGGGGGATTTATAATTCACCCCTCCACTTT. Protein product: CASSPGGIYNSPLHF.

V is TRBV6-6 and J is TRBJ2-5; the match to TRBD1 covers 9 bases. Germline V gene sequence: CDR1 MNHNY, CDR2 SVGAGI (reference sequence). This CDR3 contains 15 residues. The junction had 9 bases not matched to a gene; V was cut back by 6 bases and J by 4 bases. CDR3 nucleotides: TGTGCCAGCAGCACAGGGGGCGAAAGAGGAGAGACCCAGTACTTC. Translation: CASSTGGERGETQYF.

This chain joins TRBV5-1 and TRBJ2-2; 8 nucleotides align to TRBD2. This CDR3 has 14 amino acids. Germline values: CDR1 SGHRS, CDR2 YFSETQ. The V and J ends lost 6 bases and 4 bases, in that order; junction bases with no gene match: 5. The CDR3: CASNRGGSTGELFF. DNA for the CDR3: TGCGCCAGCAATCGCGGGGGGAGCACCGGGGAGCTGTTTTTT.

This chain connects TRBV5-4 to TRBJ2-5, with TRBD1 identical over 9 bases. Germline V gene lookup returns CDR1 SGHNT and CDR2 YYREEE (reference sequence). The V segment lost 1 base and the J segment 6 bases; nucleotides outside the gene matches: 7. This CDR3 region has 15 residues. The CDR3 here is CASSLTGGGQKTQYF. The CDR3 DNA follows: TGTGCCAGCAGCTTGACAGGGGGCGGTCAAAAGACCCAGTACTTC.

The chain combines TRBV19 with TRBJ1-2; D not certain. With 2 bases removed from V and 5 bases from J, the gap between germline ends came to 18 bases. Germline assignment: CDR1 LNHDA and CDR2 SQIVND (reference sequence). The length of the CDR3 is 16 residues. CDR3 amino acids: CASSISLSSGDYGYTF. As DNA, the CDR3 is TGTGCCAGTAGTATATCCCTGTCGTCAGGAGATTATGGCTACACCTTC.

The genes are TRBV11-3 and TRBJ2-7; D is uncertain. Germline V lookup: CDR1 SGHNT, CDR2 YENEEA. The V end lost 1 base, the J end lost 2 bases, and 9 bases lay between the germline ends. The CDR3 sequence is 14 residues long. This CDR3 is CASSLGVDAYEQYF. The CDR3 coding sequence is TGTGCCAGCAGCTTAGGAGTCGACGCCTACGAGCAGTACTTC.